The sample holds one count of the clone carrying this TCR beta chain. Its antigen is unknown. These data belong to a study of T cells in localized non-small cell lung cancer. Study-level results: Adjacent lung was found to contain a median approximately 62 of the top 100 tumor clones. Elevated blood T cell density was associated with longer overall survival. Compared with tumor, uninvolved adjacent lung displayed greater T cell clonality, ranking highest overall. Heterogeneity stays possible, as sequencing covered only one tumor region.

CDR1 is MNHNY and CDR2 is SVGAGI in the germline V gene (reference sequence). The CDR3 length is 12 residues. V was trimmed by 0 bases and J by 8 bases, leaving 5 bases between them. Here immunoSEQ multiplex PCR was the method, and the copy in TCRdb shows in-frame clones only, minus some. The sample yields tens of thousands of clones, roughly 89% seen once. Here the sequenced sample was peripheral blood, taken before any cancer treatment. This TCR was sampled from a man aged 35-75 years with stage I squamous cell lung carcinoma. J is TRBJ2-1 and V is TRBV6-6; the D is unclear. This chain's CDR3 is CASSYSGDEQFF. The CDR3 nucleotides are TGTGCCAGCAGTTACTCTGGAGATGAGCAGTTCTTC.